This T cell receptor beta chain was sequenced for a study of T cells in Graves' hyperthyroidism and ophthalmopathy. Study-wide points: In validation, the model predicted ophthalmopathy. These predictions came a median about 6.2 months before onset.

With regard to this clonotype: The antigen is not known.

Patients having uncontrolled infection, another autoimmune disease, pregnancy or lactation were not included. Unmatched junction bases numbered 9, after V lost 7 bases and J lost 1 base. The CDR3 contains 18 residues. Per germline, CDR1 ENHRY and CDR2 SYGVKD. Amplification targeted TCR beta CDR3 regions from RNA transcripts. A first-round RT-PCR of the TCR CDR3 used the HTBI primer set. From the multiplex PCR reads, TCRdb called clonotypes with MiXCR, one entry per CDR3 protein. The profile shows a few hundred thousand distinct CDR3 sequences, 46% of them singletons. This TCR came from an adult woman with Graves' disease, either hyperthyroidism or ophthalmopathy (not recorded which). The specimen was peripheral blood or thyroid tissue (not recorded which). This sequence joins TRBV10-3 and TRBJ2-2; 13 positions match TRBD2. CDR3: CAITDRLAGGWNTGELFF. The DNA for the CDR3 is TGTGCCATCACCGACCGACTAGCGGGAGGATGGAACACCGGGGAGCTGTTTTTT.